The entry below describes one T cell receptor (beta chain). The record originates from a study of blood T cell repertoires in COVID-19. Assay: immunoSEQ multiplex PCR; the TCRdb copy retains only in-frame clones and omits some. This table holds about 330,000 clones, around 83% found once. Germline V gene sequence: CDR1 LGHNA, CDR2 YSLEER. V was clipped by 0 bases and J by 6 bases, with 12 bases between them. This CDR3 comprises 16 residues. The genes are TRBV4-3 and TRBJ1-6; D remains unclear. The sequencing sample was made of peripheral blood. The source is a woman in her 50s with acute or convalescent COVID-19. CDR3 in amino acids: CASSQDWQAVNSPLHF. Here the CDR3 DNA reads TGCGCCAGCAGCCAAGACTGGCAGGCTGTTAATTCACCCCTCCACTTT.